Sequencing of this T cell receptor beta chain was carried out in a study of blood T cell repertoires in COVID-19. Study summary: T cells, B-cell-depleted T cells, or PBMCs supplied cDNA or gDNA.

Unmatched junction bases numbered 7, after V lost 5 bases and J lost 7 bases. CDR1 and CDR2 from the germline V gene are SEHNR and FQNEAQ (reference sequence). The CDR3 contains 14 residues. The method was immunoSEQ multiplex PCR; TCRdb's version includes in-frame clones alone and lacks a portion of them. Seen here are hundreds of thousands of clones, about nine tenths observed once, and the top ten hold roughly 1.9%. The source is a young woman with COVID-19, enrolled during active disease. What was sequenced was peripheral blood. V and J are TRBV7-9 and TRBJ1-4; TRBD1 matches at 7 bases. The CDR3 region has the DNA TGTGCCAGCAGCGGGCGAGGGGGCCCTGAAAAACTGTTTTTT. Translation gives CASSGRGGPEKLFF.